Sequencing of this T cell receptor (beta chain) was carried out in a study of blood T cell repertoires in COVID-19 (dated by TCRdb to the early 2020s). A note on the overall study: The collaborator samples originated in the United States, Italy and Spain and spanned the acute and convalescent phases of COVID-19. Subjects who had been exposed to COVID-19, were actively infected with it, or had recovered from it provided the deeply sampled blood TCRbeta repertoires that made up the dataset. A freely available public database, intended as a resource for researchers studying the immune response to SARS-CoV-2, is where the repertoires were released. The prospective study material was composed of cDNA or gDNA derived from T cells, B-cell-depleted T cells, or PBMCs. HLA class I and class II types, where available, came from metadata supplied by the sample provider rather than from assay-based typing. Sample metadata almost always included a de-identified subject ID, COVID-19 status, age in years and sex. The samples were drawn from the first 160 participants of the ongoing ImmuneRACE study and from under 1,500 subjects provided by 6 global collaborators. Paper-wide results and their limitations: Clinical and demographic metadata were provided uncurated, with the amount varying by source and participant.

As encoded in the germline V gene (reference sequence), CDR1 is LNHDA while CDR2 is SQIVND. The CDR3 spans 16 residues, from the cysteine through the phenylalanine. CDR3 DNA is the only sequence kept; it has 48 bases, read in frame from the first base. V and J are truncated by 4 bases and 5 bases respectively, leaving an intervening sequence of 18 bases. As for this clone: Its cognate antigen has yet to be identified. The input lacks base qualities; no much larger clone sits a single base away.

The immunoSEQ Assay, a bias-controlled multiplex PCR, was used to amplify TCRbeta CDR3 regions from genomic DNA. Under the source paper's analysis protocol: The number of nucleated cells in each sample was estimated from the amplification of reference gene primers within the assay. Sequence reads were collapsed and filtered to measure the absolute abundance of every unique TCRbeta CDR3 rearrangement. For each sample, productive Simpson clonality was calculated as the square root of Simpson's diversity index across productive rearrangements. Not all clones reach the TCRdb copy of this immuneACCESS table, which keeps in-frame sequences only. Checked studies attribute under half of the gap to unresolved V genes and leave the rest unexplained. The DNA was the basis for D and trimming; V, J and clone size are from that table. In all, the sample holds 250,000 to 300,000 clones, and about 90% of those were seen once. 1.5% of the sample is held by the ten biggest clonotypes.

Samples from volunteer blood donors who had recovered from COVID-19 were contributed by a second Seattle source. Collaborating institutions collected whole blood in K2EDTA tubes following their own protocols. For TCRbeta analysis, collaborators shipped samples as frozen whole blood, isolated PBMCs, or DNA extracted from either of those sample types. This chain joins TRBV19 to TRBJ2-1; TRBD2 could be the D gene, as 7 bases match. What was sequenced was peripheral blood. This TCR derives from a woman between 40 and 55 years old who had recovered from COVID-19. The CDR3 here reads CASSKKARGPNNEQFF. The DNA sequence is TGTGCCAGTAGTAAAAAGGCGCGGGGGCCCAACAATGAGCAGTTCTTC.